This entry describes one TCR beta chain. The length of the CDR3 is 14 residues. The source of the sample is a study of blood T cell repertoires in COVID-19. The method was immunoSEQ multiplex PCR; TCRdb's version includes in-frame clones alone and lacks a portion of them. The sample contains about 160,000 clones, about 80% of which appear only once. This clonotype was sampled from a woman aged 40-49 years with COVID-19, enrolled during active disease. J is TRBJ2-7 and V is TRBV21-1; the D call of TRBD1 is as the table states it, not checked on the DNA. TRBV21-1 is a listed pseudogene. Sample: peripheral blood. The CDR3 DNA is TGTGCCAGCAGCATTAGACAGGGAGCTTACGAGCAGTACTTC. Protein sequence: CASSIRQGAYEQYF.